The TCR beta chain described here comes from a study of blood T cell repertoires in COVID-19. Study-wide context: The origin of the acute and convalescent COVID-19 samples was the United States, Italy and Spain. Nucleic acid was either cDNA or gDNA, and it came from T cells, B-cell-depleted T cells, or PBMCs.

V lost 0 bases and J lost 7; bases outside the gene matches: 19. CDR3 length: 19 residues. Per germline, CDR1 MRHNA and CDR2 SNTAGT. Sequenced by immunoSEQ multiplex PCR; TCRdb stores in-frame clones only, minus some. The sample has fewer than 10,000 clones, 85% to 90% seen once; the top ten hold about a tenth. The chain employs TRBV6-4 and TRBJ2-7; 9 positions agree with TRBD2. The source of this sequence is a man aged 60-69 years with acute or convalescent COVID-19. Sequenced material: peripheral blood. In DNA form, the CDR3 reads TGTGCCAGCAGTGACTCCTCAACGGAACGCGGGGGGGCGATTAGGGAGCAGTACGTC. Protein sequence: CASSDSSTERGGAIREQYV.